This T cell receptor (beta chain) appears in the sequencing data of a study of blood T cells in healthy people across ages. The CDR3 is 16 amino acids. Germline V gene lookup returns CDR1 ENHRY and CDR2 SYGVKD. Trimming pared 0 bases from V and 5 bases from J, leaving 13 bases between. The second PCR ran about 6 to 11 cycles with a sample-barcoded 5' primer and J-beta primers. Via MiXCR, TCRdb re-called the 5' RACE reads, giving one row per CDR3 protein. The data show 1.5 million to 1.9 million distinct CDR3 sequences, with 40% to 45% seen just once and under 5% held by the top ten. This TCR was sampled from a woman aged 18-30 years in good health. The chain employs TRBV10-3 and TRBJ1-4; unclear D gene. The sequenced sample consisted of blood. The DNA of the CDR3 is TGTGCCATCAGTGAGTCGATAGGAACAGTCAATGAAAAACTGTTTTTT. It translates to CAISESIGTVNEKLFF.